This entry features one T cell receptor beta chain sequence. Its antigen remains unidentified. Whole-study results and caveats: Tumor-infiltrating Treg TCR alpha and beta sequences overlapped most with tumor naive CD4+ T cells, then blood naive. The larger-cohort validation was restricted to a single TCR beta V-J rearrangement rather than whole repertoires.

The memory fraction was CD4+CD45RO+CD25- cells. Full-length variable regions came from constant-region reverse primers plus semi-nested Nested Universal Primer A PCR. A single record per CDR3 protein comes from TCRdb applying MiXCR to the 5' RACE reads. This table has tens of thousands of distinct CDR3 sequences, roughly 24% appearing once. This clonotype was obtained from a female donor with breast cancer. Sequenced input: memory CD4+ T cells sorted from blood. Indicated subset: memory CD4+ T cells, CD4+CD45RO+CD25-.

The CDR3 protein is CASSQATPPDEQFF. The CDR3 bases are TGCGCCAGCAGCCAAGCCACCCCTCCGGACGAGCAGTTCTTC. This sequence joins TRBV4-1 and TRBJ2-1, with unresolved D. Germline CDR1 is MGHRA and CDR2 is YSYEKL. The CDR3 loop spans 14 amino acids. Trimming shortened V by 1 base and J by 10 bases, and 14 bases separated the two germline ends.